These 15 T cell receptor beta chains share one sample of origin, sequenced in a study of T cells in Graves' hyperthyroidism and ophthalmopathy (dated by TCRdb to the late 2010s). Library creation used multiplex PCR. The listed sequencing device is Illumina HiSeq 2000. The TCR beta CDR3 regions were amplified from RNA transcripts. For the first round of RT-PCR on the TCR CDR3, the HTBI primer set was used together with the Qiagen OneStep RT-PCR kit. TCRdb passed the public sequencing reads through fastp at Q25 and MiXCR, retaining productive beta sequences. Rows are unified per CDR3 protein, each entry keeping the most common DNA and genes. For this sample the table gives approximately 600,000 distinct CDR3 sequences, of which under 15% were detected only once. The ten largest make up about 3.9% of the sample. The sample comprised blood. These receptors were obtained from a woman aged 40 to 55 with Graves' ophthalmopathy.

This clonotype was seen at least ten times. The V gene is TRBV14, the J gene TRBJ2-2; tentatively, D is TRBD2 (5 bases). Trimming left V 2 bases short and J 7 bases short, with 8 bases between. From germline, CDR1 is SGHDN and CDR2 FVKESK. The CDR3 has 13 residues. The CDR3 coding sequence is TGTGCCAGCAGCCAATGGAGGAACGGGGAGCTGTTTTTT. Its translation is CASSQWRNGELFF. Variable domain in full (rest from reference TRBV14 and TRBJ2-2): EAGVTQFPSHSVIEKGQTVTLRCDPISGHDNLYWYRRVMGKEIKFLLHFVKESKQDESGMPNNRFLAERTGGTYSTLKVQPAELEDSGVYFCASSQWRNGELFFGEGSRLTVL.

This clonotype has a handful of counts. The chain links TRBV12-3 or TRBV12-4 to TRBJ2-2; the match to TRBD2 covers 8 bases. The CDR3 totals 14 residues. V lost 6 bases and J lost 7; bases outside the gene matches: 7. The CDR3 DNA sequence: TGTGCCAGCAGCACCGGGACTAGTATCGGGGAGCTGTTTTTT. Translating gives CASSTGTSIGELFF.

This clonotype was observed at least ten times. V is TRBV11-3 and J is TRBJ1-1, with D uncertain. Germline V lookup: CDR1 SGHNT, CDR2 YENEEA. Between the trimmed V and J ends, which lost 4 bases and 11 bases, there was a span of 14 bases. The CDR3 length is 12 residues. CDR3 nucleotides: TGTGCCAGCAGCTCGTGGGAGGGCAACGCTTTCTTT. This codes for CASSSWEGNAFF.

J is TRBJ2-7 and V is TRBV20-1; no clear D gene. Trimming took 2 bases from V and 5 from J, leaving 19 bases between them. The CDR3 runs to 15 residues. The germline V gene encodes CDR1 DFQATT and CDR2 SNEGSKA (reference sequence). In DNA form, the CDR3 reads TGCAGTGCTAGACCCCGGGCAGGCCCACGGAACGAGCAGTACTTC. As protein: CSARPRAGPRNEQYF.

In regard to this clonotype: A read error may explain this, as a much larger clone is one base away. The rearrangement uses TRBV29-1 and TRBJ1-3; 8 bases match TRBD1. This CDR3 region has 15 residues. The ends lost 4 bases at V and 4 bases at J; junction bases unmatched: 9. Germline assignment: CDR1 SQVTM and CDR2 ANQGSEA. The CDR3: CSVVGDRLTGNTIYF. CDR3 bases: TGCAGCGTTGTGGGGGACAGGTTGACCGGAAACACCATATATTTT.

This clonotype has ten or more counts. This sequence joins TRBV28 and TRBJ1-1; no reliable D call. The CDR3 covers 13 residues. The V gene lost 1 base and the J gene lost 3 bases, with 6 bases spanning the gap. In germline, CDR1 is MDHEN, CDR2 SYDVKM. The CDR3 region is CASSLLRHTEAFF. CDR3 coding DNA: TGTGCCAGCAGTTTATTGCGTCACACTGAAGCTTTCTTT.

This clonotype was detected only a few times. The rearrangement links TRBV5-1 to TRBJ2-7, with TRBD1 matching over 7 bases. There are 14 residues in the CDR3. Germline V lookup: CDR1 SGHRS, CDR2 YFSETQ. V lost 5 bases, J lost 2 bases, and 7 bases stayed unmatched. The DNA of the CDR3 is TGCGCCAGCAGATACCACAGGGGAACCTACGAGCAGTACTTC. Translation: CASRYHRGTYEQYF. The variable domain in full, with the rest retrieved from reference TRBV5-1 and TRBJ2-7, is KAGVTQTPRYLIKTRGQQVTLSCSPISGHRSVSWYQQTPGQGLQFLFEYFSETQRNKGNFPGRFSGRQFSNSRSEMNVSTLELGDSALYLCASRYHRGTYEQYFGPGTRLTVT.

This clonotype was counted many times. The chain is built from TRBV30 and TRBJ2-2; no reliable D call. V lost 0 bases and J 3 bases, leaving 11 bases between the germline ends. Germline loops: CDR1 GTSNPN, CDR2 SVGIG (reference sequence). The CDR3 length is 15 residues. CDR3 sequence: CAWSVRGGDTGELFF. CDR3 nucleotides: TGTGCCTGGAGTGTACGAGGTGGTGACACCGGGGAGCTGTTTTTT.

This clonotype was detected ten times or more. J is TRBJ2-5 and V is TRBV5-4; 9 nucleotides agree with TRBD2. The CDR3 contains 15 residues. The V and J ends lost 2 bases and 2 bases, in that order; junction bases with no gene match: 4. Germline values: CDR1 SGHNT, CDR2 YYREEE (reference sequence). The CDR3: CASSFAGGPQETQYF. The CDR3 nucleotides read TGTGCCAGCAGCTTCGCGGGAGGGCCACAAGAGACCCAGTACTTC.

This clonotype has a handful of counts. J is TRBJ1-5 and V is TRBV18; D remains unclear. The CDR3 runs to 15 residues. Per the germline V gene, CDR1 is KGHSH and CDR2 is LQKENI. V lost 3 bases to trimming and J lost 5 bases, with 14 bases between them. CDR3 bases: TGTGCCAGCTCACCGATTTCTTCTGGGGATCAGCCCCAGCATTTT. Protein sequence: CASSPISSGDQPQHF.

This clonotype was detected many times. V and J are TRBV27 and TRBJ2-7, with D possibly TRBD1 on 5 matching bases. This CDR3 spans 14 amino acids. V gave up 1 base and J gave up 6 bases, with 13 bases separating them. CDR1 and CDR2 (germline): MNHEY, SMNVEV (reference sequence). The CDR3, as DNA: TGTGCCAGCAGTTTATTCGGGCGGCAGGGCGAGCAGTACTTC. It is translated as CASSLFGRQGEQYF.

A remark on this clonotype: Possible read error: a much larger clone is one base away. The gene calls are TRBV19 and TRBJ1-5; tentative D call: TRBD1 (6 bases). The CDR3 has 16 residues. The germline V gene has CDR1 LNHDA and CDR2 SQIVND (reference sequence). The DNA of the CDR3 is TGTGCCAGTGGTATCTCCGACAGGCTCAGGGAGCAGCCCCAGCATTTT. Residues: CASGISDRLREQPQHF.

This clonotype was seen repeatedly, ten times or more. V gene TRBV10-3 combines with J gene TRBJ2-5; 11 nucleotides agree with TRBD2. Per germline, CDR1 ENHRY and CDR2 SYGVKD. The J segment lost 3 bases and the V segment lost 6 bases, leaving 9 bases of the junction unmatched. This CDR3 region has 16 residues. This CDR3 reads CAISSLAGASKETQYF. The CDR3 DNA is TGTGCCATCAGCTCACTAGCGGGAGCCTCCAAAGAGACCCAGTACTTC.

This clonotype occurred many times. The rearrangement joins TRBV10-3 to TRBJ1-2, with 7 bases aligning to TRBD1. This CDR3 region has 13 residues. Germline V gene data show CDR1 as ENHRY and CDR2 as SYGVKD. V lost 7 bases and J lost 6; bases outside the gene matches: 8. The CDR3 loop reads CAITSTGIHGYTF. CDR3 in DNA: TGTGCCATCACCTCGACAGGGATACATGGCTACACCTTC.

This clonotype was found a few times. CDR3: CASSQAVTADEAFF. CDR3 nucleotide sequence: TGTGCCAGCAGCCAAGCGGTGACAGCTGATGAAGCTTTCTTT. This sequence joins TRBV4-2 and TRBJ1-1; possible D gene TRBD1, 5 bases. Germline lookup yields CDR1 LGHNA and CDR2 YNFKEQ. The V end lost 1 base, the J end lost 7 bases, and 13 bases lay between the germline ends. The CDR3 has 14 amino acids.